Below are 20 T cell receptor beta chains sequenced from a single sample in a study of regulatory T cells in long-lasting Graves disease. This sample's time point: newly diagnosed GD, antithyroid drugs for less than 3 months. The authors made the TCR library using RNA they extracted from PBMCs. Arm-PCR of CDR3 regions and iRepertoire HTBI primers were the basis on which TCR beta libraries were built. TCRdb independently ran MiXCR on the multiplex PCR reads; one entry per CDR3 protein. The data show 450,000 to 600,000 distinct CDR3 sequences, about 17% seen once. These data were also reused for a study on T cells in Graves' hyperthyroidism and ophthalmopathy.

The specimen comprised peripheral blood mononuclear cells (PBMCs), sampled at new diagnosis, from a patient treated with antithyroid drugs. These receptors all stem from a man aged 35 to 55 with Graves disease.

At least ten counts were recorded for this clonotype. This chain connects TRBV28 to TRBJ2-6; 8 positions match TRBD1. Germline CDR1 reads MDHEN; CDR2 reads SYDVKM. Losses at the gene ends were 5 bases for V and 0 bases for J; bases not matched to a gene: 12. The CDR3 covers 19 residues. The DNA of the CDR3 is TGTGCCAGCAGTACCCCAGGGACAGGAACATACTCTGGGGCCAACGTCCTGACTTTC. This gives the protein CASSTPGTGTYSGANVLTF.

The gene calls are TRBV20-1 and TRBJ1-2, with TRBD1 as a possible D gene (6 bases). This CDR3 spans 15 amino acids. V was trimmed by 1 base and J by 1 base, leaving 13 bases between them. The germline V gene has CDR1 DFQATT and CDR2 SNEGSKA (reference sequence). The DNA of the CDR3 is TGCAGTGCTAGAGGCAGGGAGGGGGGTAACTATGGCTACACCTTC. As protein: CSARGREGGNYGYTF.

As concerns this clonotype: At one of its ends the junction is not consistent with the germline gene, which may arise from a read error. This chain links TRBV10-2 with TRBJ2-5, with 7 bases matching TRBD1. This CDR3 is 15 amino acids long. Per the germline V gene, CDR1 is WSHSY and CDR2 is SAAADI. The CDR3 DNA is TGCGCCAGCAGAGTACAGGGGATGGGCCAAGAGACCCAGCACTTC. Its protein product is CASRVQGMGQETQHF.

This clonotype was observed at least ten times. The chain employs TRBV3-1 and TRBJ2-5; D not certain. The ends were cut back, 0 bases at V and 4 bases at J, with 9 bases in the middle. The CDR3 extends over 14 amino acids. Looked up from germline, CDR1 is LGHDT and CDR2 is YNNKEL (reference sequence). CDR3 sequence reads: CASSQDRFLETQYF. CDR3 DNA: TGTGCCAGCAGCCAAGATCGGTTTTTAGAGACCCAGTACTTC.

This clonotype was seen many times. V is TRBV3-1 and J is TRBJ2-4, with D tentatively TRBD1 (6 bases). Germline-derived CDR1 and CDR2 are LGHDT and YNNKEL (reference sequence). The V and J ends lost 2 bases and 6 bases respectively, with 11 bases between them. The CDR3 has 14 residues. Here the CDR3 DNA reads TGTGCCAGCAGCCAATCTGGGGGCGGAAACATTCAGTACTTC. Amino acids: CASSQSGGGNIQYF.

This CDR3 reads CASRWDRGEKLFF. In DNA, the CDR3 is TGTGCCAGCAGATGGGACAGGGGGGAAAAACTGTTTTTT. This chain uses TRBV2 with TRBJ1-4; 11 bases fit TRBD1. There are 13 residues in the CDR3. Trimming removed 6 bases from V and 8 bases from J; junction bases left unmatched: 2. The germline gives CDR1 SNHLY, CDR2 FYNNEI.

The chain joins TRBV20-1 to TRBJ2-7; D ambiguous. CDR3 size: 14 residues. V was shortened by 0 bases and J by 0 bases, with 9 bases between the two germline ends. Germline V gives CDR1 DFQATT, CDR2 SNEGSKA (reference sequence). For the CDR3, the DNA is TGCAGTGCTAGAGAAGACCCGAGCTCCTACGAGCAGTACTTC. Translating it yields CSAREDPSSYEQYF.

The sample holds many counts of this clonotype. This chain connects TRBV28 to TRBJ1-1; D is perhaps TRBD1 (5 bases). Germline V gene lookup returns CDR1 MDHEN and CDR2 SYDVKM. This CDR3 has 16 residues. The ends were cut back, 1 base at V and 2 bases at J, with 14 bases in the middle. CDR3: CASSLSGYDSNTEAFF. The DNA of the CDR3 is TGTGCCAGCAGTTTATCCGGTTATGACAGCAACACTGAAGCTTTCTTT.

In nucleotides, the CDR3 is TGCGCCAGCAGCTCGGGTCCGGGACACTCAGATACGCAGTATTTT. Protein: CASSSGPGHSDTQYF. V gene TRBV5-1 combines with J gene TRBJ2-3, with D possibly being TRBD1 (6 bases). The CDR3 contains 15 residues. Germline V CDR1 and CDR2: SGHRS, YFSETQ. Trimming removed 3 bases at V and 4 bases at J, with 15 bases between.

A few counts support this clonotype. The CDR3 loop is CSVGGDQETQYF. DNA for the CDR3: TGCAGCGTTGGGGGGGACCAAGAGACCCAGTACTTC. The chain recombines TRBV29-1 with TRBJ2-1, with a tentative D call TRBD2 (6 bases). The J call may be incorrect, as the DNA end agrees better with TRBJ2-5. Per germline, CDR1 SQVTM and CDR2 ANQGSEA. The CDR3 covers 12 residues.

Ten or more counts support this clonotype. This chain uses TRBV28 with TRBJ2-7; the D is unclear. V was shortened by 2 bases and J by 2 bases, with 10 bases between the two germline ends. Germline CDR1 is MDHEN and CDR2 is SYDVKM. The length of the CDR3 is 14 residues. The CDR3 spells CASSLEARTYEQYF. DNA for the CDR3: TGTGCCAGCAGTTTAGAAGCACGGACCTACGAGCAGTACTTC.

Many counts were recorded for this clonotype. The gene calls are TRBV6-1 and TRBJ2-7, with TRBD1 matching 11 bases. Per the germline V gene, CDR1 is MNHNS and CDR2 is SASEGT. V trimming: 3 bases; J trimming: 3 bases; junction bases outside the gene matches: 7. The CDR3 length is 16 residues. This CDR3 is CASSDPRDRGDYEQYF. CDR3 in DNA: TGTGCCAGCAGTGATCCGAGGGACAGGGGGGACTACGAGCAGTACTTC.

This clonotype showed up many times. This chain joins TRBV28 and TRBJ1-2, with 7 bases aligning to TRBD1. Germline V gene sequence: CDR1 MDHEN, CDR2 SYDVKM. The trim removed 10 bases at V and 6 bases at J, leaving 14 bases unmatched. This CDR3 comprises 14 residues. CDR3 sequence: CATPGGGNWDGYTF. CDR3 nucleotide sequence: TGTGCCACCCCAGGGGGGGGAAACTGGGATGGCTACACCTTC.

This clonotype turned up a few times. The CDR3 DNA reads as TGTGCCAGCAGCAAAGTCAGCAATCAGCCCCAGCATTTT. Amino acids: CASSKVSNQPQHF. This sequence joins TRBV2 and TRBJ1-5; D unclear. Germline lookup yields CDR1 SNHLY and CDR2 FYNNEI. This CDR3 is 13 amino acids long. Trimming shortened V by 6 bases and J by 1 base, and 7 bases separated the two germline ends.

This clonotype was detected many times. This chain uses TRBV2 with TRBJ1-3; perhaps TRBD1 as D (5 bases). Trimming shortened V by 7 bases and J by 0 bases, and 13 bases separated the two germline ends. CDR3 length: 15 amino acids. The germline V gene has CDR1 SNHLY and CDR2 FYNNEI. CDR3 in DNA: TGTGCCAGCAAACTGCAGGGCCTCTCTGGAAACACCATATATTTT. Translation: CASKLQGLSGNTIYF.

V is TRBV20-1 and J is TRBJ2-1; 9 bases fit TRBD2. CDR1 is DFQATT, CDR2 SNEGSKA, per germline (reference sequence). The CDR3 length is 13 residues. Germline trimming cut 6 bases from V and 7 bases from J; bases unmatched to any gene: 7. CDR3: CSARGRAFNEQFF. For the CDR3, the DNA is TGCAGTGCGCGCGGGAGGGCCTTTAATGAGCAGTTCTTC.

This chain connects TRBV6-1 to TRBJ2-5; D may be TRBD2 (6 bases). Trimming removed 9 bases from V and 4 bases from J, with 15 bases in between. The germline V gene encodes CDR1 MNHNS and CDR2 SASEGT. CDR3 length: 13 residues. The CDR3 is CASHSRGRETQYF. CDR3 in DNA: TGTGCCAGTCATTCGCGGGGTAGAGAGACCCAGTACTTC.

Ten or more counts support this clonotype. CDR3 residues: CASSSSTLSYNEQFF. The CDR3 coding sequence is TGTGCCAGCAGCTCTAGTACCCTCTCCTACAATGAGCAGTTCTTC. The rearrangement joins TRBV7-2 to TRBJ2-1, with D unclear. The V gene's germline CDR1 is SGHTA and CDR2 FQGNSA. This CDR3 spans 15 amino acids. Between the trimmed V and J ends, which lost 4 bases and 0 bases, there was a span of 10 bases.

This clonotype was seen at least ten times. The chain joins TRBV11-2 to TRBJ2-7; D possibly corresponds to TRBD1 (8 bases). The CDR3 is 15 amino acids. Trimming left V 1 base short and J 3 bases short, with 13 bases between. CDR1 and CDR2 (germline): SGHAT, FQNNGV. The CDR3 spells CASSLGGGQVYEQYF. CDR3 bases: TGTGCCAGCAGCTTAGGGGGGGGACAGGTCTACGAGCAGTACTTC. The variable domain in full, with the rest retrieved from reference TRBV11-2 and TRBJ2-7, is EAGVAQSPRYKIIEKRQSVAFWCNPISGHATLYWYQQILGQGPKLLIQFQNNGVVDDSQLPKDRFSAERLKGVDSTLKIQPAKLEDSAVYLCASSLGGGQVYEQYFGPGTRLTVT.

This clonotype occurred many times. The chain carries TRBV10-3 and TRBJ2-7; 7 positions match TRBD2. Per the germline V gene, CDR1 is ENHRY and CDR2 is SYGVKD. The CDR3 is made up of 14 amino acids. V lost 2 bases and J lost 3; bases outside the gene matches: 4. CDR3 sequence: CAISETSERYEQYF. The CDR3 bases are TGTGCCATCAGTGAGACTAGCGAGCGCTACGAGCAGTACTTC.